This T cell receptor beta chain was retrieved from a study of T cell clones after liver transplantation. At the level of the study: Tolerance: complete withdrawal held at least one year, liver enzymes staying within twice normal. Study-wide points: These preliminary findings come from unstandardized post-transplant sampling times. Graft donor-reactive T cells may have migrated into the graft rather than being deleted.

Profiled with immunoSEQ multiplex PCR; TCRdb holds only in-frame clones, not every one. The data contain about 75,000 clones, less than 90% of them singletons. For this clone: Its antigen is unidentified.

This CDR3 is built from 13 residues. Trimming at V came to 4 bases and at J to 4 bases, leaving 4 bases not matched to a gene. CDR1 is SGHTA, CDR2 FQGNSA, per germline. The V and J genes are TRBV7-2 and TRBJ2-7, with 7 bases that match TRBD2. This TCR derives from a human patient who received a liver transplant. Some T cells may be provided by the graft donor. Source: CD4+ T cells from blood, taken 48 months after liver transplant. The chain's CDR3 is CASSSASGYEQYF. CDR3 bases: TGTGCCAGCAGCTCGGCTAGCGGATACGAGCAGTACTTC.